The present T cell receptor beta chain was sequenced within a study of blood T cell repertoires in COVID-19. The CDR3 totals 13 residues. Trimming cost V 6 bases and J 9 bases, with 12 bases left between them. Germline V gene data show CDR1 as MNHEY and CDR2 as SMNVEV (reference sequence). This clone has only one observation. As processed by the authors: Amplification of reference gene primers provided the estimated nucleated cell counts. Assay used: immunoSEQ multiplex PCR; TCRdb lists only in-frame clones, some missing. V and J calls plus clone size are reproduced from that table; the DNA served to infer D and trimming. The sample contains about 270,000 clones, less than 85% of which appear only once.

The chain recombines TRBV27 with TRBJ1-6; maybe TRBD1 (6 bases). Input material: peripheral blood. The receptor's source is a woman aged 18-29 years with acute or convalescent COVID-19. CDR3 DNA: TGTGCCAGCAGGCGACAGGATGGTTCACCCCTCCACTTT. Translating gives CASRRQDGSPLHF.